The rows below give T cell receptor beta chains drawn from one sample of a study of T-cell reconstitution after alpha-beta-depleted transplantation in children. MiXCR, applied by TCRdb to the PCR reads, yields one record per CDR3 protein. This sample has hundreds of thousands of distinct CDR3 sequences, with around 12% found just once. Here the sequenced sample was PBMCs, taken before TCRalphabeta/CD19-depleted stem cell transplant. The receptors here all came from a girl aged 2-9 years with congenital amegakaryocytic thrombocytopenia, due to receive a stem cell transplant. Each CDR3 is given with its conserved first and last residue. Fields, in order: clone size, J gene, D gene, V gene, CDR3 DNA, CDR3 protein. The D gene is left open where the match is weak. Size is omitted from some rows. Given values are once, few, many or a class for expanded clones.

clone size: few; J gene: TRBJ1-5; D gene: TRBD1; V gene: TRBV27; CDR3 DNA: TGTGCCAGCAGTGCCCAGGGGGCGGGACAGCCCCAGCATTTT; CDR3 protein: CASSAQGAGQPQHF
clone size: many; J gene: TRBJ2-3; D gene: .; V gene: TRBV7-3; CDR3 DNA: TGTGCCAGCAGCAGGAGGGGTTCGTCAGATACGCAGTATTTT; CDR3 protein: CASSRRGSSDTQYF
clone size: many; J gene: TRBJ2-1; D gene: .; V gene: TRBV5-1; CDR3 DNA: TGCGCCAGCAGCTCCTCCCCGGGGAGTCTTGATGAGCAGTTCTTC; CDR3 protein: CASSSSPGSLDEQFF
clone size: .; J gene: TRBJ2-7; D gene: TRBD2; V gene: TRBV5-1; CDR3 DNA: TGCGCCAGCAGCCGACTAGCGGGAGAATCGTACGAGCAGTACTTC; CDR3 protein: CASSRLAGESYEQYF
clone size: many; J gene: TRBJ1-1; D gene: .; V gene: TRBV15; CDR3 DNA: TGTGCCACCAGCGCAACCGCGCTGGGGGGGAACACTGAAGCTTTCTTT; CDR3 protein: CATSATALGGNTEAFF
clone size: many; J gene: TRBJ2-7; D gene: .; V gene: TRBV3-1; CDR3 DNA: TGTGCCAGTCTCACTTCCGGCGATGACGTTTTTCACGAGCAGTACTTC; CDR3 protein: CASLTSGDDVFHEQYF
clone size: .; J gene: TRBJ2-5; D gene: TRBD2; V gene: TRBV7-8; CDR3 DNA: TGTGCCAGCAGCTTATTGAGCGGGGAAGGGGAGACCCAGTACTTC; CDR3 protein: CASSLLSGEGETQYF
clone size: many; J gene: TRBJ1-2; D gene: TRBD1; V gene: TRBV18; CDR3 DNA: TGTGCCAGCTCACCGTCCCGGGACAGCTATGGCTACACCTTC; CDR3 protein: CASSPSRDSYGYTF
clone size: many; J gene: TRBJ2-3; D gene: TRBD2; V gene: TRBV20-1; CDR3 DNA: TGCAGTGCTCCAACGACTAGCGGGTGGACAGATACGCAGTATTTT; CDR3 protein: CSAPTTSGWTDTQYF
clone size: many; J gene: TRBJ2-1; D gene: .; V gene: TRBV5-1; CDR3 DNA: TGCGCCAGCAGCTTGTATTGGGTGGGAACTCTTGGGGACAATGAGCAGTTCTTC; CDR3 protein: CASSLYWVGTLGDNEQFF
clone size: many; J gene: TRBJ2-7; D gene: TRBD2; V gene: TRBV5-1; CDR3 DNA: TGCGCCAGCAGCTATACCCAACTAGCGGGAGGTATCTACGAGCAGTACTTC; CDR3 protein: CASSYTQLAGGIYEQYF
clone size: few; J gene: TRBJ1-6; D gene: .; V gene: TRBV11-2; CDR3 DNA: TGTGCCAGCAGCCGACTCCAGGGCCCCCTCAACTCACCCCTCCACTTT; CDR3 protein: CASSRLQGPLNSPLHF
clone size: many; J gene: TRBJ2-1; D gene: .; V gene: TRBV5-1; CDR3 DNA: TGCGCCAGCAGCTACCCTTCCAACTCCTACAATGAGCAGTTCTTC; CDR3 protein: CASSYPSNSYNEQFF
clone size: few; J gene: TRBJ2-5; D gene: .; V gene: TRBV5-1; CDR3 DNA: TGCGCCAGCAGCACAAGACCGGCCCACCAAGAGACCCAGTACTTC; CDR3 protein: CASSTRPAHQETQYF
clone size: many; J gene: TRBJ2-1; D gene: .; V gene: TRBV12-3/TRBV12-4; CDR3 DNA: TGTGCCAGCAGCCCAAGCCGGGAGAGCTCCTACAATGAGCAGTTCTTC; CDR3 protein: CASSPSRESSYNEQFF
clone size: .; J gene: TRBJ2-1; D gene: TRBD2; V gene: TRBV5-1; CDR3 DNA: TGCGCCAGCAGCTTGGCACTAGCGGGAATCGATGAGCAGTTCTTC; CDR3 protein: CASSLALAGIDEQFF
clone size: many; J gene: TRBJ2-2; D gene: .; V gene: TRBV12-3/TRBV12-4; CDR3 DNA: TGTGCCAGCAGAACTCCTAAGCTTAGCGGGGAGCTGTTTTTT; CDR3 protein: CASRTPKLSGELFF
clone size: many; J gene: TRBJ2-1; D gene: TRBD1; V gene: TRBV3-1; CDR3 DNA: TGTGCCAGCAGCCAAGTCTCTGGACAGGGACGCAATGAGCAGTTCTTC; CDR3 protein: CASSQVSGQGRNEQFF
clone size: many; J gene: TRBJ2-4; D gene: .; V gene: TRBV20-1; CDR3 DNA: TGCAGTGCGGGGAGAGGAATTAGCATTCAGTACTTC; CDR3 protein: CSAGRGISIQYF
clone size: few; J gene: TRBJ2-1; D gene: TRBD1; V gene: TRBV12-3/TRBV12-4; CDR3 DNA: TGTGCCAGCACAGGGGGCGGCACCTACAATGAGCAGTTCTTC; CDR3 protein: CASTGGGTYNEQFF
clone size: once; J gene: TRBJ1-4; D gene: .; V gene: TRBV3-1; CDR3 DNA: TGTGCCAGCAGCCGTTCTACAACTACAACTAATGAAAAACTGTTTTTT; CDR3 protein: CASSRSTTTTNEKLFF
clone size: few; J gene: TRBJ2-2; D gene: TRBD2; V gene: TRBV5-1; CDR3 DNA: TGCGCCAGCAAAGAGCGGGAGAACACCGGGGAGCTGTTTTTT; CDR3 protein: CASKERENTGELFF
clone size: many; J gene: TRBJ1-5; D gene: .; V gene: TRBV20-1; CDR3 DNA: TGCAGTGCTAGGCAGGGGTTGGGTAGCAATCAGCCCCAGCATTTT; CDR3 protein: CSARQGLGSNQPQHF
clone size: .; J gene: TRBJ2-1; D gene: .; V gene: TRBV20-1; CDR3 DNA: TGCAGTGCTGTACCACTAGTCAATGAGCAGTTCTTC; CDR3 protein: CSAVPLVNEQFF
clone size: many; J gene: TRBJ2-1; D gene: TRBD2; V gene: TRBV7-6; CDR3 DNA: TGTGCCAGCAGCTTAGGCCTAGCGGGGCCCCACAATGAGCAGTTCTTC; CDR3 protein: CASSLGLAGPHNEQFF
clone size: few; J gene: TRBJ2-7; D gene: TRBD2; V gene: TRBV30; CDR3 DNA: TGTGCCTGGAGTCGGGGAGGGGACGAGCAGTACTTC; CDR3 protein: CAWSRGGDEQYF
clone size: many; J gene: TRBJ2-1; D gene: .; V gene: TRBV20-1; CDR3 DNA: TGCAGTGCTAGTACACGACTAGGAGGAGTCCGTGTCTCCTACAATGAGCAGTTCTTC; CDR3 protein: CSASTRLGGVRVSYNEQFF
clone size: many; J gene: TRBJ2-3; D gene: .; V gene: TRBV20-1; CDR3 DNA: TGCAGTGCTAGAGCGTCCGGGACAAATACGCAGTATTTT; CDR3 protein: CSARASGTNTQYF
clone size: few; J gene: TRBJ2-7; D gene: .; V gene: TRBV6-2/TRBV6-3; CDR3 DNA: TGTGCCAGCTGGGACCACACCTACGAGCAGTACTTC; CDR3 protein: CASWDHTYEQYF
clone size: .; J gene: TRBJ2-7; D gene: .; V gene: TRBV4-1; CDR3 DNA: TGCGCCAGCAGCCAAGAGCTCGCGGGGGCCGTCTACGAGCAGTACTTC; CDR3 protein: CASSQELAGAVYEQYF
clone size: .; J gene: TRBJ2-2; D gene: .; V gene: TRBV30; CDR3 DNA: TGTGCCTGGACGGACAGATATACCGGGGAGCTGTTTTTT; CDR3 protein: CAWTDRYTGELFF
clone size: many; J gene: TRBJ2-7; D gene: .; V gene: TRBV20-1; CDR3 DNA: TGCAGTGCTAGAGATCTGGGACTTTCCTACGAGCAGTACTTC; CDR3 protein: CSARDLGLSYEQYF
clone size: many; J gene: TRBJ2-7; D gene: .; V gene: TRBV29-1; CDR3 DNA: TGCAGCGTTGTCTTCGCCAGCACCTACGAGCAGTACTTC; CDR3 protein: CSVVFASTYEQYF
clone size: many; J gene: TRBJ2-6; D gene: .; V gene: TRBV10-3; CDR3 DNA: TGTGCCATCAGTGAGTCCCAGGGGTCCTACCCTGGGGCCAACGTCCTGACTTTC; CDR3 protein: CAISESQGSYPGANVLTF
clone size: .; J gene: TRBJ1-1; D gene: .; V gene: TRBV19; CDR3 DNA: TGTGCCAGTAGTATAAGGGGCACTGAAGCTTTCTTT; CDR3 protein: CASSIRGTEAFF
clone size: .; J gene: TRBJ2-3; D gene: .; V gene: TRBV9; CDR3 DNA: TGTGCCAGCAGCGTAGAGCGGCACCATTCAACAGATACGCAGTATTTT; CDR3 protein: CASSVERHHSTDTQYF
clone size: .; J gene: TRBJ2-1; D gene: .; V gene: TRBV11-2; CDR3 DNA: TGTGCCAGCTACACGGGGAGAGGAGAGTACAATGAGCAGTTCTTC; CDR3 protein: CASYTGRGEYNEQFF
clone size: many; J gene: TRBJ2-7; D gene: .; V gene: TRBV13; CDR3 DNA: TGTGCCAGCAGCGGAACAGGGAGCAGCTCCTACGAGCAGTACTTC; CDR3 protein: CASSGTGSSSYEQYF
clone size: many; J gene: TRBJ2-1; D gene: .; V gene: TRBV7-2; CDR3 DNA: TGTGCCAGCAGCTTAGTTGCCAGCGCCTACAATGAGCAGTTCTTC; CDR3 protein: CASSLVASAYNEQFF
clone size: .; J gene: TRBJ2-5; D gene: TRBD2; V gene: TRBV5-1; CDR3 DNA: TGCGCCAGCAGGGTCTCTAGCGGGAGCCAAGAGACCCAGTACTTC; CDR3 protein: CASRVSSGSQETQYF
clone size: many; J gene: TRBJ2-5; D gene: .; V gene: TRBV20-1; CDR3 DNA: TGCAGTGCTAGTGTGGGCAGCCAAGAGACCCAGTACTTC; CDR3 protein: CSASVGSQETQYF
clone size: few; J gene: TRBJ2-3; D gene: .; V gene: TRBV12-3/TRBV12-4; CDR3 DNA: TGTGCCAGCAGTTTGGGCGGGGCGGCAGATACGCAGTATTTT; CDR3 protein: CASSLGGAADTQYF